These T cell receptor beta chains were read from a single sample in a study of T cell responses to AZD1222 COVID-19 vaccine. Method: immunoSEQ multiplex PCR; TCRdb's copy keeps in-frame clones and lacks some. Of approximately 100,000 clones listed, about 82% are singletons. The sample was peripheral blood, taken on day 0 of AZD1222 vaccination. These receptors all stem from an adult in good health. CDR3s include the opening cysteine and the closing phenylalanine or tryptophan. D genes are given only for firm matches. Where a row states a size, it is once, few, many or the class of an expanded clone; other rows omit it.

NA NA TRBJ2-7 TRBV24-1 CATSDNSAGVSYEQYF TGTGCCACCAGTGATAATTCGGCAGGAGTCTCCTACGAGCAGTACTTC
NA TRBD2 TRBJ2-4 TRBV28 CASSPSGRRENIQYF TGTGCCAGCAGCCCAAGCGGGAGGCGGGAAAACATTCAGTACTTC
NA NA TRBJ1-5 TRBV19 CASSTGGDRGNQPQHF TGTGCCAGTAGTACCGGGGGGGATAGGGGCAATCAGCCCCAGCATTTT
once NA TRBJ2-5 TRBV7-9 CASSGGTGPETQYF TGTGCCAGCAGCGGGGGAACGGGCCCAGAGACCCAGTACTTC
NA TRBD1 TRBJ2-7 TRBV7-3 CASSLTPGGMGEQYF TGTGCCAGCAGCTTAACTCCAGGGGGCATGGGCGAGCAGTACTTC
NA TRBD1 TRBJ1-3 TRBV6-1 CASRTGAAGGNTIYF TGTGCCAGCAGAACAGGGGCCGCGGGTGGAAACACCATATATTTT
NA NA TRBJ1-2 TRBV30 CAWSFRDKQTF TGTGCCTGGAGTTTCCGGGACAAGCAGACCTTC
NA TRBD2 TRBJ2-1 TRBV5-6 CASRTRTSGRLEQFF TGTGCCAGCAGAACTCGGACTAGCGGGAGGCTTGAGCAGTTCTTC
NA NA TRBJ2-1 TRBV7-9 CASTSTGLDQFF TGTGCCAGCACCTCAACAGGGTTAGACCAGTTCTTC
NA NA TRBJ1-3 TRBV19 CASSITGGRSGNTIYF TGTGCCAGTAGTATTACCGGGGGTCGGTCTGGAAACACCATATATTTT
NA TRBD1 TRBJ1-3 TRBV10-3 CAISIGGGSSGNTIYF TGTGCCATCAGCATAGGGGGCGGAAGCTCTGGAAACACCATATATTTT
NA NA TRBJ1-1 TRBV29-1 CSVGQATEAFF TGCAGCGTTGGTCAGGCCACTGAAGCTTTCTTT
NA NA TRBJ2-5 TRBV5-1 CASSLGLRGEETQYF TGCGCCAGCAGCTTGGGACTTCGGGGTGAGGAGACCCAGTACTTC
NA NA TRBJ1-2 TRBV30 CAWNPLGGEGGYTF TGTGCCTGGAACCCCCTGGGAGGGGAAGGGGGCTACACCTTC
NA TRBD1 TRBJ1-4 TRBV2 CASSPQGGGEKLFF TGTGCCAGCAGTCCACAGGGGGGAGGTGAAAAACTGTTTTTT
NA NA TRBJ2-3 TRBV19 CASSRKVPLTDTQYF TGTGCCAGTAGTAGGAAGGTTCCCCTCACAGATACGCAGTATTTT
NA NA TRBJ2-2 TRBV4-3 CASSQEILNTGELFF TGCGCCAGCAGCCAAGAGATCTTGAACACCGGGGAGCTGTTTTTT
NA NA TRBJ1-4 TRBV5-5 CASSFPGTNEKLFF TGTGCCAGCAGCTTCCCCGGGACTAATGAAAAACTGTTTTTT
NA NA TRBJ1-5 TRBV6-5 CASSSSHRDGQPQHF TGTGCCAGCAGCAGTTCCCACAGGGATGGTCAGCCCCAGCATTTT
few NA TRBJ1-2 TRBV4-3 CASSQEGGQPYGYTF TGCGCCAGCAGCCAAGAGGGCGGACAACCCTATGGCTACACCTTC
NA NA TRBJ2-5 TRBV12-3/TRBV12-4 CASSLSGEETQYF TGTGCCAGCAGTTTGAGCGGAGAAGAGACCCAGTACTTC
NA NA TRBJ2-1 TRBV7-2 CASSLSVSSYNEQFF TGTGCCAGCAGCTTATCCGTTAGCTCCTACAATGAGCAGTTCTTC
once NA TRBJ1-1 TRBV5-1 CASSPDRRSEDEAFF TGCGCCAGCAGCCCAGACAGGCGCTCCGAAGATGAAGCTTTCTTT
NA NA TRBJ2-1 TRBV28 CASSLSPNNEQFF TGTGCCAGCAGTTTATCCCCGAACAATGAGCAGTTCTTC
NA NA TRBJ2-3 TRBV6-5 CASGSGTDTQYF TGTGCCTCCGGGAGTGGCACAGATACGCAGTATTTT
NA NA TRBJ2-3 TRBV11-2 CASSQETGTQYF TGTGCCAGCAGTCAGGAAACCGGGACGCAGTATTTT
NA NA TRBJ2-1 TRBV4-1 CASSQDGGYNEQFF TGCGCCAGCAGCCAAGACGGGGGTTACAATGAGCAGTTCTTC
NA NA TRBJ1-2 TRBV7-2 CASSLEFSANYGYTF TGTGCCAGCAGCTTAGAGTTTAGCGCTAACTATGGCTACACCTTC
NA TRBD1 TRBJ1-2 TRBV6-6 CASSRTGEQGYTF TGTGCCAGCAGTCGGACAGGGGAACAGGGCTACACCTTC
NA NA TRBJ2-7 TRBV27 CASSLSTGPYYEQYF TGTGCCAGCAGTTTATCTACGGGACCCTACTACGAGCAGTACTTC
NA TRBD1 TRBJ1-3 TRBV27 CASSSSGGSGNTIYF TGTGCCAGCAGCTCCTCAGGGGGCTCTGGAAACACCATATATTTT
once NA TRBJ1-4 TRBV5-5 CASSPGRPNEKLFF TGTGCCAGCAGCCCCGGACGGCCTAATGAAAAACTGTTTTTT
few NA TRBJ2-7 TRBV18 CASASGANSYEQYF TGTGCCAGCGCCTCAGGGGCAAACTCCTACGAGCAGTACTTC
NA NA TRBJ1-1 TRBV19 CASSNRHMNTEAFF TGTGCCAGTAGTAACAGGCATATGAACACTGAAGCTTTCTTT
NA TRBD1 TRBJ2-2 TRBV28 CASSNSGTGSTGELFF TGTGCCAGCAGCAATTCCGGGACAGGGAGTACCGGGGAGCTGTTTTTT
NA NA TRBJ2-1 TRBV2 CASSEDGRGNEQFF TGTGCCAGCAGTGAAGACGGGAGAGGCAATGAGCAGTTCTTC
NA NA TRBJ1-1 TRBV24-1 CATKGIDNTEAFF TGTGCCACCAAGGGGATAGACAACACTGAAGCTTTCTTT
NA NA TRBJ1-2 TRBV7-9 CASRTYTGGIDWYGYTF TGTGCCAGCAGAACCTACACAGGAGGGATTGATTGGTATGGCTACACCTTC
NA TRBD1 TRBJ2-4 TRBV7-9 CASSAGTGVNIQYF TGTGCCAGCAGCGCGGGGACAGGGGTGAACATTCAGTACTTC
few NA TRBJ2-7 TRBV19 CASSLRGGESYEQYF TGTGCCAGTAGCCTAAGAGGCGGGGAGTCCTACGAGCAGTACTTC
once NA TRBJ1-1 TRBV15 CATSKDGVNTEAFF TGTGCCACCAGCAAGGACGGCGTGAACACTGAAGCTTTCTTT
NA NA TRBJ1-5 TRBV21-1 CASSCRFGQPQHF TGTGCCAGCTCTTGCCGATTTGGTCAGCCCCAGCATTTT
NA TRBD2 TRBJ2-3 TRBV5-1 CASSPGGTSGTDTQYF TGCGCCAGCAGCCCGGGAGGGACTAGCGGCACAGATACGCAGTATTTT
NA NA TRBJ2-1 TRBV12-3/TRBV12-4 CASSLLLDNEQFF TGTGCCAGCAGTTTATTATTGGACAATGAGCAGTTCTTC
few TRBD1 TRBJ2-1 TRBV6-4 CASSDWDRAKGKQFF TGTGCCAGCAGTGACTGGGACAGGGCCAAGGGTAAGCAGTTCTTC
once NA TRBJ2-2 TRBV27 CASTSRTVNTGELFF TGTGCCAGCACCTCAAGGACGGTGAACACCGGGGAGCTGTTTTTT
NA TRBD2 TRBJ2-1 TRBV14 CASSRLAGVYNEQFF TGTGCCAGCAGTCGCCTAGCGGGTGTCTACAATGAGCAGTTCTTC
NA NA TRBJ2-2 TRBV3-1/TRBV3-2 CASSQLPIGLSNTGELFF TGTGCCAGCAGCCAGCTTCCGATCGGACTATCGAACACCGGGGAGCTGTTTTTT